The T cell receptor (beta chain) under discussion was sequenced for a study of control samples from healthy donors and cancer patients. About this clone itself: Sequence at one end of the junction differs from germline and may be a read error.

The data were produced by immunoSEQ multiplex PCR, yet TCRdb's version contains in-frame clones alone and is incomplete. The repertoire holds some 200,000 clones, with 90% to 95% as singletons. Sequenced material: blood. The clonotype was recovered from a man between 45 and 60 years old in good health.

CDR3 nucleotide sequence: TGTGCTAGCAGCTTGGGCGGGGGGGGAAGCACAGATACGCAGTATTTT. Translating it yields CASSLGGGGSTDTQYF. The chain joins TRBV7-7 to TRBJ2-3; 9 nucleotides line up with TRBD2. Germline V CDR1 and CDR2: SSHAT, FNYEAQ (reference sequence). The CDR3 is 16 amino acids.